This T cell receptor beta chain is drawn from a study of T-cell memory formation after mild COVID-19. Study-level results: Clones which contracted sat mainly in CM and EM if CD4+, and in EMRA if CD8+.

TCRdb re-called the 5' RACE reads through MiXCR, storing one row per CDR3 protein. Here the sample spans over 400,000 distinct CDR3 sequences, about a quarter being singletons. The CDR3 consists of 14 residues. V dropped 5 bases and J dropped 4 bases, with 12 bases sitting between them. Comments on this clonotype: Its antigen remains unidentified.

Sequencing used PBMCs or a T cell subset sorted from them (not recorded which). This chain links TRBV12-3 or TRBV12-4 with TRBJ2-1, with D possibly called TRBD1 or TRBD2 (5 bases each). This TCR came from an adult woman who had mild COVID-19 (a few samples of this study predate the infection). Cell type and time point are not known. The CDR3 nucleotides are TGTGCCAGCAGTCCCCGAGGGACGTACAATGAGCAGTTCTTC. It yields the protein CASSPRGTYNEQFF.